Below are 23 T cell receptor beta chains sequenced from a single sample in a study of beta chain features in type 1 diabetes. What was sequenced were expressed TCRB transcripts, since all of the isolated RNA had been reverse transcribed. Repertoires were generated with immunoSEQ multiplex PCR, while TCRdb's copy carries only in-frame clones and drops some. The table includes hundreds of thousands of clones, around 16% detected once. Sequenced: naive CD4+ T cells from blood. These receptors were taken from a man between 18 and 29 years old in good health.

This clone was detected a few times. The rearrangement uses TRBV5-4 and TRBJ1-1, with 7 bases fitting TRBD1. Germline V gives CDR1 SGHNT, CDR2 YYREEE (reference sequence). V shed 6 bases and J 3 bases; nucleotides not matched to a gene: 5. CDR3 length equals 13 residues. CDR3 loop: CASTRQGYTEAFF. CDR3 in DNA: TGTGCCAGCACCCGACAGGGTTACACTGAAGCTTTCTTT.

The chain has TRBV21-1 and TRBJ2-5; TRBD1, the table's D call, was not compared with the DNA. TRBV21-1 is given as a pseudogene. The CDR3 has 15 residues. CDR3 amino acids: CASSKMTGGRETQYF. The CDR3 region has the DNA TGTGCCAGCAGCAAAATGACAGGGGGCCGGGAGACCCAGTACTTC.

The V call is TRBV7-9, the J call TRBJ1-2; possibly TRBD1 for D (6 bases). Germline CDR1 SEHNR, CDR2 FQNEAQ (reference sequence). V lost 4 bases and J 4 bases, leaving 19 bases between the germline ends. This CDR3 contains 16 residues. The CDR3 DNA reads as TGTGCCAGCAGCTCCCGGGGCGGGGGCGTCCGCTATGGCTACACCTTC. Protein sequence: CASSSRGGGVRYGYTF. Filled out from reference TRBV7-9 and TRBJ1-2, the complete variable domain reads DTGVSQNPRHKITKRGQNVTFRCDPISEHNRLYWYRQTLGQGPEFLTYFQNEAQLEKSRLLSDRFSAERPKGSFSTLEIQRTEQGDSAMYLCASSSRGGGVRYGYTFGSGTRLTVV.

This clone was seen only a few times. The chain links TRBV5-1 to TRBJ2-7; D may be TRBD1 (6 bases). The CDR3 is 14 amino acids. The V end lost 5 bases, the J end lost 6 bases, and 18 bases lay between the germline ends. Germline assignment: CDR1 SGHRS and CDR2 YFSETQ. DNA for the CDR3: TGCGCCAGCAGTTCGAATTACAGGGATAGCGAGCAGTACTTC. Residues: CASSSNYRDSEQYF.

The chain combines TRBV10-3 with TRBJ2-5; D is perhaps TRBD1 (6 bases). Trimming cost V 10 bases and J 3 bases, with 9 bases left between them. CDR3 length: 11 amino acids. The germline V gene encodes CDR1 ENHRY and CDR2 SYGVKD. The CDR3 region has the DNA TGTGCCAACTGGACAGAAGAGACCCAGTACTTC. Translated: CANWTEETQYF.

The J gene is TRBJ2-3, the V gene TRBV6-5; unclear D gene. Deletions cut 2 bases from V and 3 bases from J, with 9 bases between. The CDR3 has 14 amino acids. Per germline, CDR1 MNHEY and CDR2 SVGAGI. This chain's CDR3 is CASSYGRRTDTQYF. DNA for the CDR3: TGTGCCAGCAGTTACGGTAGGAGAACAGATACGCAGTATTTT.

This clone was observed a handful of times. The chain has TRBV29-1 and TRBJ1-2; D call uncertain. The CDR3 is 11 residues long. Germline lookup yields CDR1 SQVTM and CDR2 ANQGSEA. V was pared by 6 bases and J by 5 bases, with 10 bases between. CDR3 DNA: TGCAGCGTCCGAACCGGGTATGGCTACACCTTC. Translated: CSVRTGYGYTF.

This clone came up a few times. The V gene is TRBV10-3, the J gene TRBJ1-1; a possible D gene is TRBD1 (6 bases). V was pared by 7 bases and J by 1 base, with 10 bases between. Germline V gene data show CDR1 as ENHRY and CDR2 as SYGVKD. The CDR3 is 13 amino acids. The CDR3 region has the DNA TGTGCCATCACAGACAGGAGGAACACTGAAGCTTTCTTT. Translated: CAITDRRNTEAFF.

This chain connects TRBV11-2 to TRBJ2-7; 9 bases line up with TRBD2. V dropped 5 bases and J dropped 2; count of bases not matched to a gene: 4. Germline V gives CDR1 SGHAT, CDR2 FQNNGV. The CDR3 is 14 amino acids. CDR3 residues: CASSLAGKPYEQYF. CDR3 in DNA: TGTGCCAGCAGCCTAGCGGGGAAACCCTACGAGCAGTACTTC. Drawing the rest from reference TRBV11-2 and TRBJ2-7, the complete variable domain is EAGVAQSPRYKIIEKRQSVAFWCNPISGHATLYWYQQILGQGPKLLIQFQNNGVVDDSQLPKDRFSAERLKGVDSTLKIQPAKLEDSAVYLCASSLAGKPYEQYFGPGTRLTVT.

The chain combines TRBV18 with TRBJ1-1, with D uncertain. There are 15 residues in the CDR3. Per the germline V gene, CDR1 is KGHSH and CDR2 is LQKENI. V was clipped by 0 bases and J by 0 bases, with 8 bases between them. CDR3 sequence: CASSPPGILNTEAFF. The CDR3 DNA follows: TGTGCCAGCTCACCACCGGGGATACTGAACACTGAAGCTTTCTTT.

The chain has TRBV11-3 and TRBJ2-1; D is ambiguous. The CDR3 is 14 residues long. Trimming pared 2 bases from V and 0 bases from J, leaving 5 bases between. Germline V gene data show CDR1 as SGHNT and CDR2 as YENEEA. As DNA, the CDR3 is TGTGCCAGCAGCTTAAGAGGCTCCTACAATGAGCAGTTCTTC. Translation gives CASSLRGSYNEQFF.

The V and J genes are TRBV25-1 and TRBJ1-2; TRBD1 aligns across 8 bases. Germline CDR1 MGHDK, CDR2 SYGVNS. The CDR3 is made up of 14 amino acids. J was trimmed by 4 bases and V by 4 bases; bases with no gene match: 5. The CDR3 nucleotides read TGTGCCAGCAGTGCCAGGGACAGGTTCTATGGCTACACCTTC. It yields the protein CASSARDRFYGYTF.

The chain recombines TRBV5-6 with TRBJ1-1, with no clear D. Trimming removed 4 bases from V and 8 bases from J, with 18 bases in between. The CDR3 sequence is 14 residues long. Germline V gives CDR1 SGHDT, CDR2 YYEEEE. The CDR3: CASSGGLGGREAFF. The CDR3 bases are TGTGCCAGCAGCGGCGGGCTTGGCGGGCGGGAAGCTTTCTTT.

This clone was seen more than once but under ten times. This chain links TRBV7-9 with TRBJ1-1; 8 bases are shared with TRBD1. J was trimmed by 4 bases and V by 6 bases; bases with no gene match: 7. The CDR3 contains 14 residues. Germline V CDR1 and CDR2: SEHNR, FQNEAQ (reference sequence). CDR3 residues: CASRSDRAITEAFF. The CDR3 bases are TGTGCCAGCAGATCGGACAGGGCCATCACTGAAGCTTTCTTT.

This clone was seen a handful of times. CDR3 residues: CASSLQGRISTNEKLFF. Here the CDR3 DNA reads TGTGCCAGCAGCTTACAAGGCAGAATATCAACTAATGAAAAACTGTTTTTT. The chain carries TRBV7-6 and TRBJ1-4; D uncertain. The V end lost 2 bases, the J end lost 0 bases, and 13 bases lay between the germline ends. Germline CDR1 reads SGHVS; CDR2 reads FNYEAQ. This CDR3 is built from 17 residues.

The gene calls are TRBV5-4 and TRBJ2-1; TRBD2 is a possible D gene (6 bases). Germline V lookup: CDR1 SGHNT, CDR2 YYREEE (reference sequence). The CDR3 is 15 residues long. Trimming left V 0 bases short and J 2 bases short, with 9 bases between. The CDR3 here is CASSLVGGTYNEQFF. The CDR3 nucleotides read TGTGCCAGCAGCTTGGTAGGCGGGACCTACAATGAGCAGTTCTTC.

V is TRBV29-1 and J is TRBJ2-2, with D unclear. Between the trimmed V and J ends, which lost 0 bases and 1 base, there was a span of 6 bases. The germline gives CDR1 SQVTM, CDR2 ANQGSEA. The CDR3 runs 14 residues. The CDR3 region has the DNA TGCAGCGTTGAAGATCTTCGGAACACCGGGGAGCTGTTTTTT. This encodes CSVEDLRNTGELFF.

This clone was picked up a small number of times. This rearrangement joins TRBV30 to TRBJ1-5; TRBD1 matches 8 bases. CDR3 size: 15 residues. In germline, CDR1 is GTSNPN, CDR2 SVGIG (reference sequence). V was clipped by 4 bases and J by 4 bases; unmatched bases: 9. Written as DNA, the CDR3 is TGTGCCTGGAATATGGGACAGGCGAGGAATCAGCCCCAGCATTTT. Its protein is CAWNMGQARNQPQHF. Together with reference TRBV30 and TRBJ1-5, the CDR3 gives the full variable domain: SQTIHQWPATLVQPVGSPLSLECTVEGTSNPNLYWYRQAAGRGLQLLFYSVGIGQISSEVPQNLSASRPQDRQFILSSKKLLLSDSGFYLCAWNMGQARNQPQHFGDGTRLSIL.

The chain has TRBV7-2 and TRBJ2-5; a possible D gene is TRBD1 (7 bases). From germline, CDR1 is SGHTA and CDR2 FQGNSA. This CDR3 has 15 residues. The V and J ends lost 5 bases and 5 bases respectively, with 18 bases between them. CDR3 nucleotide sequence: TGTGCCAGCAGCGCCCGGGACAGCGGGTGGGAGACCCAGTACTTC. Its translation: CASSARDSGWETQYF.

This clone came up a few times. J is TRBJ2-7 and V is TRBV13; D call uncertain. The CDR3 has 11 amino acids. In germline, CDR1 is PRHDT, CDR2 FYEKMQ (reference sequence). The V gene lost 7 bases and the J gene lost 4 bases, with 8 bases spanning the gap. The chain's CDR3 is CASTRLYEQYF. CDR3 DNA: TGTGCCAGCACGAGGCTTTACGAGCAGTACTTC.

CDR3 amino acids: CASSFSTVRIETQYF. The DNA of the CDR3 is TGTGCCAGCAGCTTCAGTACGGTGCGGATAGAGACCCAGTACTTC. The chain links TRBV7-2 to TRBJ2-5; D is unresolved. In germline, CDR1 is SGHTA, CDR2 FQGNSA. Trimming cost V 3 bases and J 4 bases, with 15 bases left between them. This CDR3 is 15 amino acids long.

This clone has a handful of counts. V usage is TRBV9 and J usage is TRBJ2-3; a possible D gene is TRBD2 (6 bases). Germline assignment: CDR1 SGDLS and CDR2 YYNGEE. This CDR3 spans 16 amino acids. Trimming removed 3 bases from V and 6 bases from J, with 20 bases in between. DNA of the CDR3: TGTGCCAGCAGCGCCAGTGGAGGGGATGTCCAGGATACGCAGTATTTT. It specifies CASSASGGDVQDTQYF.

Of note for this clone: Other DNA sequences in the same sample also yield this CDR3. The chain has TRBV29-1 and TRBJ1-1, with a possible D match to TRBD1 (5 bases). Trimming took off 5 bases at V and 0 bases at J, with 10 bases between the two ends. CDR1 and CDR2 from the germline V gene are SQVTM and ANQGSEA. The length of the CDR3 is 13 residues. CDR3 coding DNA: TGCAGCGTTTCGGGACGGATGAACACTGAAGCTTTCTTT. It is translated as CSVSGRMNTEAFF.